This entry lists 6 T cell receptor beta chains sequenced from one sample in a study of T cells after yellow fever vaccination. One entry per CDR3 protein results from TCRdb running MiXCR on the 5' RACE reads. The data show some 320,000 distinct CDR3 sequences, with roughly 4.3% seen just once and around 23% held by the top ten. Material: PBMCs, obtained 5 days after the yellow fever booster vaccination. These receptors were obtained from a man between 18 and 35 years old who received the YFV17D yellow fever vaccine.

This clonotype was recorded at least ten times. The chain links TRBV7-2 to TRBJ2-6; no clear D. Trimming pared 3 bases from V and 0 bases from J, leaving 12 bases between. The CDR3 extends over 17 amino acids. CDR1 SGHTA and CDR2 FQGNSA come from the germline V gene. This CDR3 is CASSLLPPGSGANVLTF. The CDR3 DNA is TGTGCCAGCAGCTTGCTCCCACCAGGCTCTGGGGCCAACGTCCTGACTTTC.

This clonotype was found many times. The rearrangement uses TRBV7-9 and TRBJ2-7; 10 nucleotides agree with TRBD1. The ends lost 5 bases at V and 5 bases at J; junction bases unmatched: 3. This CDR3 comprises 13 residues. Germline CDR1 is SEHNR and CDR2 is FQNEAQ (reference sequence). CDR3 coding DNA: TGTGCCAGCAGCATGACAGGGGGCGACGAGCAGTACGTC. This gives the protein CASSMTGGDEQYV.

CDR3 coding DNA: TGTGCCAGCAGTTACCCAGGGGACTATGGCTACACCTTC. Translation gives CASSYPGDYGYTF. The chain combines TRBV28 with TRBJ1-2, with D tentatively TRBD1 (6 bases). Germline CDR1 MDHEN, CDR2 SYDVKM. The CDR3 covers 13 residues. Deletions cut 4 bases from V and 3 bases from J, with 9 bases between.

The chain couples TRBV6-5 to TRBJ1-2; the D is unclear. CDR1 is MNHEY, CDR2 SVGAGI, per germline. The CDR3 contains 13 residues. The V end was cut by 4 bases, the J end by 5 bases, with 11 bases between. CDR3 nucleotides: TGTGCCAGCAGTTCGGCGCCCATTTATGGCTACACCTTC. It translates to CASSSAPIYGYTF.

This clonotype was counted between two and nine times. J is TRBJ2-1 and V is TRBV7-2; 10 bases are shared with TRBD2. Per germline, CDR1 SGHTA and CDR2 FQGNSA. V lost 5 bases to trimming and J lost 4 bases; unmatched junction nucleotides: 8. The CDR3 contains 16 residues. The CDR3 loop is CASSMSSGGGYNEQFF. DNA of the CDR3: TGTGCCAGCAGCATGTCTAGCGGGGGTGGGTACAATGAGCAGTTCTTC.

V and J are TRBV4-1 and TRBJ1-1; weak D call: TRBD1 (5 bases). CDR1 is MGHRA and CDR2 is YSYEKL in the germline V gene. V shed 1 base and J shed 10 bases, with 13 bases lying between them. The CDR3 contains 13 residues. CDR3 residues: CASSQGGTLGAFF. The CDR3 coding sequence is TGCGCCAGCAGCCAAGGCGGGACTCTGGGAGCTTTCTTT.